This T cell receptor (beta chain) stems from a study of blood T cell repertoires in COVID-19. On the study more broadly: Sites in the United States, Italy and Spain provided acute and convalescent COVID-19 samples. PBMCs, B-cell-depleted T cells, or T cells provided the cDNA or gDNA that made up the material.

The ends lost 2 bases at V and 2 bases at J; junction bases unmatched: 4. The CDR3 runs 16 residues. CDR1 SGHRS and CDR2 YFSETQ come from the germline V gene. Seattle-derived patients entered the study during active infection and were followed longitudinally. Per the authors' pipeline: Nucleated cell number was recorded as an estimate derived from reference gene primer amplification. Sequenced by immunoSEQ multiplex PCR; TCRdb stores in-frame clones only, minus some. V, J and clone size reflect that table, while D and trimming were determined from the DNA. The table lists about 300,000 clones, roughly 91% of them singletons.

Source material: peripheral blood. The receptor comes from a woman in her 30s with COVID-19, enrolled during active disease. V is TRBV5-1 and J is TRBJ2-5; 12 bases match TRBD2. The CDR3 sequence: CASSFRLAGDQETQYF. DNA for the CDR3: TGCGCCAGCAGCTTTCGACTAGCGGGGGATCAAGAGACCCAGTACTTC.